Following are 32 T cell receptor beta chains from one sample sequenced in a study of blood T cell repertoires in COVID-19 (dated by TCRdb to about 2020). The library was generated by the immunoSEQ multiplex PCR assay. The clones in this table, taken by TCRdb from immuneACCESS, are in-frame only. Not every clone is retained; where verified, under half of the shortfall comes from an unresolved V gene, and the cause of the rest is unknown. This sample has 100,000 to 150,000 clones in its table, and over 75% of those were observed once. The ten largest clones capture 1% to 1.5% of the sample. Sequencing used peripheral blood. The receptors stem from a woman aged 80 or over with acute or convalescent COVID-19.

The rearrangement uses TRBV6-5 and TRBJ1-3; D might be TRBD1 (5 bases). Germline V CDR1 and CDR2: MNHEY, SVGAGI. Trimming removed 2 bases at V and 2 bases at J, with 10 bases between. This CDR3 contains 15 residues. Here the CDR3 reads CASSYLAGPGNTIYF. The CDR3 DNA sequence: TGTGCCAGCAGTTACCTGGCAGGGCCTGGAAACACCATATATTTT.

In its sample, this clone was seen once. The chain carries TRBV15 and TRBJ2-5, with 9 bases identical to TRBD2. V was clipped by 0 bases and J by 4 bases; unmatched bases: 9. The CDR3 loop spans 17 amino acids. The germline CDR1 and CDR2 sequences are LNHNV and YYDKDF (reference sequence). The CDR3 region has the DNA TGTGCCACCAGCAGAGAGGGTAGCGGGGGACTTGCAGAGACCCAGTACTTC. It codes for CATSREGSGGLAETQYF.

V usage is TRBV2 and J usage is TRBJ2-7; 11 bases agree with TRBD1. Per germline, CDR1 SNHLY and CDR2 FYNNEI. Trimming took 6 bases from V and 1 from J; bases not matched to a gene: 2. The CDR3 consists of 14 residues. CDR3 sequence reads: CASRDRGPSYEQYF. The CDR3 region has the DNA TGTGCCAGCAGGGACAGGGGGCCATCCTACGAGCAGTACTTC.

This clone was seen a few times. The genes are TRBV9 and TRBJ2-1; D remains ambiguous. Per the germline V gene, CDR1 is SGDLS and CDR2 is YYNGEE. This CDR3 has 11 residues. Trimming cost V 4 bases and J 8 bases, with 7 bases left between them. The CDR3 nucleotides are TGTGCCAGCAGCCCCGGGTATGAGCAGTTCTTC. Residues: CASSPGYEQFF.

V gene TRBV6-2 or TRBV6-3 combines with J gene TRBJ1-6; 7 nucleotides align to TRBD1. This CDR3 has 13 residues. The germline V gene encodes CDR1 MNHEY and CDR2 SVGEGT. With 2 bases clipped from V and 11 bases from J, the junction kept 3 bases outside the gene matches. The CDR3 spells CASSYGQVPPLHF. The CDR3 bases are TGTGCCAGCAGTTACGGACAGGTTCCACCCCTCCACTTT.

This clone was detected only a few times. Here the CDR3 DNA reads TGTGCCAGCAGCGTAGGGGGCCTCCCTGGAAACACCATATATTTT. Translated, it gives CASSVGGLPGNTIYF. The chain uses TRBV9 and TRBJ1-3; maybe TRBD1 (5 bases). The CDR3 has 15 residues. Germline values: CDR1 SGDLS, CDR2 YYNGEE. Trimming cost V 0 bases and J 2 bases, with 9 bases left between them.

The CDR3 sequence: CASNGQGNTGELFF. The CDR3 DNA reads as TGCGCCAGCAACGGACAGGGTAACACCGGGGAGCTGTTTTTT. This chain links TRBV5-1 with TRBJ2-2, with 8 bases lining up with TRBD1. Germline CDR1 is SGHRS and CDR2 is YFSETQ. The CDR3 is made up of 14 amino acids. J was trimmed by 2 bases and V by 6 bases; bases with no gene match: 3.

The rearrangement links TRBV7-9 to TRBJ1-1, with 8 bases aligning to TRBD1. The CDR3 totals 14 residues. Germline V gene sequence: CDR1 SEHNR, CDR2 FQNEAQ (reference sequence). V gave up 4 bases and J gave up 3 bases; unmatched junction bases: 4. In DNA form, the CDR3 reads TGTGCCAGCAGCTCGGGACAGGCACACACTGAAGCTTTCTTT. It codes for CASSSGQAHTEAFF.

This clone was counted a few times. As DNA, the CDR3 is TGTGCCAGCAGCGTAGGACAGGGGAATTCACCCCTCCACTTT. Amino acid sequence: CASSVGQGNSPLHF. This sequence joins TRBV9 and TRBJ1-6; 8 bases match TRBD1. The CDR3 is 14 amino acids. After removal of 0 bases from V and 7 bases from J, the junction contained 0 bases not matched to a gene. Germline V gene data show CDR1 as SGDLS and CDR2 as YYNGEE.

The chain joins TRBV7-9 to TRBJ1-2; the D is unclear. The V gene's germline CDR1 is SEHNR and CDR2 FQNEAQ (reference sequence). This CDR3 has 17 amino acids. V was trimmed by 3 bases and J by 4 bases, leaving 21 bases between them. The CDR3 bases are TGTGCCAGCAGCTTTTCCTCGGACGGACGGACTGTCTATGGCTACACCTTC. Translating gives CASSFSSDGRTVYGYTF.

This clone occurred once. The gene calls are TRBV7-8 and TRBJ1-3, with D possibly TRBD1 on 6 matching bases. The germline CDR1 and CDR2 sequences are SGHVS and FQNEAQ. The ends were cut back, 4 bases at V and 0 bases at J, with 13 bases in the middle. CDR3 length: 16 amino acids. CDR3 sequence reads: CASSSDRPFSGNTIYF. The DNA for the CDR3 is TGTGCCAGCAGCTCAGACAGGCCCTTCTCTGGAAACACCATATATTTT.

The rearrangement links TRBV5-1 to TRBJ1-2; D is perhaps TRBD1 (5 bases). This CDR3 has 13 residues. Trimming cost V 4 bases and J 0 bases, with 7 bases left between them. Germline CDR1 and CDR2: SGHRS and YFSETQ. The CDR3 DNA reads as TGCGCCAGCAGCCCGGGGGCTAACTATGGCTACACCTTC. This encodes CASSPGANYGYTF.

This clone was seen a single time. The genes are TRBV6-2 or TRBV6-3 and TRBJ1-2; 11 bases map to TRBD1. V was pared by 1 base and J by 9 bases, with 1 base of the junction left unmatched. Germline loops: CDR1 MNHEY, CDR2 SVGEGT. The CDR3 is made up of 13 amino acids. For the CDR3, the DNA is TGTGCCAGCAGTTACTGGGACAGGGGGAGCTACACCTTC. Protein product: CASSYWDRGSYTF.

This rearrangement joins TRBV29-1 to TRBJ1-3; D remains unclear. From germline, CDR1 is SQVTM and CDR2 ANQGSEA. V shed 7 bases and J shed 0 bases, with 7 bases lying between them. The length of the CDR3 is 12 residues. CDR3: CSARDSGNTIYF. The CDR3 DNA reads as TGCAGCGCTCGGGACTCTGGAAACACCATATATTTT.

This clone has a single count. The chain couples TRBV7-3 to TRBJ2-3, with 7 nucleotides matching TRBD2. Per the germline V gene, CDR1 is SGHTA and CDR2 is FQGTGA. CDR3 length equals 15 residues. J was trimmed by 1 base and V by 4 bases; bases with no gene match: 5. CDR3 sequence reads: CASSSLGRGTDTQYF. The CDR3 DNA follows: TGTGCCAGCAGCTCCTTAGGGAGGGGCACAGATACGCAGTATTTT.

The chain links TRBV5-1 to TRBJ1-2; D gene ambiguous. V was shortened by 0 bases and J by 5 bases, with 8 bases between the two germline ends. The CDR3 sequence is 13 residues long. Germline CDR1 is SGHRS and CDR2 is YFSETQ. CDR3 in DNA: TGCGCCAGCAGCTTGGACAAATATTATGGCTACACCTTC. Its translation: CASSLDKYYGYTF.

This clone is a singleton in its sample. The rearrangement links TRBV5-1 to TRBJ1-2, with D perhaps matching TRBD1 (6 bases). Between the trimmed V and J ends, which lost 1 base and 7 bases, there was a span of 14 bases. The CDR3 consists of 14 residues. Germline V gene lookup returns CDR1 SGHRS and CDR2 YFSETQ. CDR3: CASSLLQGDGGYTF. In DNA, the CDR3 is TGCGCCAGCAGCTTGTTACAGGGAGACGGTGGCTACACCTTC.

The chain's CDR3 is CASSQDLQVSPLHF. DNA of the CDR3: TGTGCCAGCAGCCAAGACCTCCAGGTGTCACCCCTCCACTTT. This rearrangement joins TRBV4-2 to TRBJ1-6; no clear D. Trimming took off 0 bases at V and 10 bases at J, with 10 bases between the two ends. The CDR3 length is 14 residues. Germline V lookup: CDR1 LGHNA, CDR2 YNFKEQ.

This chain joins TRBV7-8 and TRBJ1-1, with D possibly TRBD1 on 6 matching bases. The germline CDR1 and CDR2 sequences are SGHVS and FQNEAQ. V lost 1 base to trimming and J lost 3 bases, with 9 bases between them. CDR3 size: 14 residues. CDR3 bases: TGTGCCAGCAGCTTAGGGGGGCTGGACACTGAAGCTTTCTTT. It encodes CASSLGGLDTEAFF.

This chain links TRBV7-2 with TRBJ1-5, with a tentative D call TRBD1 (5 bases). The germline CDR1 and CDR2 sequences are SGHTA and FQGNSA. The CDR3 totals 17 residues. V was cut by 5 bases and J by 7 bases, with 24 bases left in between. The CDR3 sequence is CASSPPSYGGSTQPQHF. CDR3 nucleotide sequence: TGTGCCAGCAGCCCACCAAGTTATGGGGGGTCGACGCAGCCCCAGCATTTT.

The chain joins TRBV7-6 to TRBJ1-6; 7 bases are a match to TRBD1. The CDR3 consists of 14 residues. The V gene's germline CDR1 is SGHVS and CDR2 FNYEAQ. Losses at the gene ends were 6 bases for V and 3 bases for J; bases not matched to a gene: 2. DNA for the CDR3: TGTGCCAGCAGTGACAGGGACTATAATTCACCCCTCCACTTT. Its protein product is CASSDRDYNSPLHF. Full variable domain (missing parts from reference TRBV7-6 and TRBJ1-6): GAGVSQSPRYKVTKRGQDVALRCDPISGHVSLYWYRQALGQGPEFLTYFNYEAQQDKSGLPNDRFSAERPEGSISTLTIQRTEQRDSAMYRCASSDRDYNSPLHFGNGTRLTVT.

This clone was counted once. The rearrangement links TRBV2 to TRBJ1-2, with 7 bases aligning to TRBD1. Germline assignment: CDR1 SNHLY and CDR2 FYNNEI. V was pared by 7 bases and J by 2 bases, with 7 bases of the junction left unmatched. The CDR3 has 14 amino acids. DNA for the CDR3: TGTGCCAGCACCTTATCGGACAGGAACTATGGCTACACCTTC. Protein sequence: CASTLSDRNYGYTF.

The chain joins TRBV18 to TRBJ1-1, with D possibly TRBD1 on 6 matching bases. The CDR3 is made up of 15 amino acids. V lost 0 bases and J 1 base, leaving 9 bases between the germline ends. CDR1 is KGHSH, CDR2 LQKENI, per germline. Here the CDR3 reads CASSPPMTGNTEAFF. The CDR3 DNA reads as TGTGCCAGCTCACCACCGATGACAGGGAACACTGAAGCTTTCTTT. The complete variable domain, with remaining parts taken from reference TRBV18 and TRBJ1-1, reads NAGVMQNPRHLVRRRGQEARLRCSPMKGHSHVYWYRQLPEEGLKFMVYLQKENIIDESGMPKERFSAEFPKEGPSILRIQQVVRGDSAAYFCASSPPMTGNTEAFFGQGTRLTVV.

The chain joins TRBV14 to TRBJ1-2, with D hard to call. Germline assignment: CDR1 SGHDN and CDR2 FVKESK. V was cut by 4 bases and J by 4 bases, with 13 bases left in between. The CDR3 is 14 residues long. CDR3 sequence (DNA): TGTGCCAGCAGCCCCCCCGAGCGGGGCTATGGCTACACCTTC. This translates into CASSPPERGYGYTF.

The chain couples TRBV7-9 to TRBJ1-2; a weak D match, TRBD1 (6 bases). Germline-derived CDR1 and CDR2 are SEHNR and FQNEAQ (reference sequence). The CDR3 is 18 amino acids. The V and J ends lost 2 bases and 1 base respectively, with 20 bases between them. CDR3 sequence: CASSLLINVGHLNYGYTF. The CDR3 DNA reads TGTGCCAGCAGCTTATTAATAAATGTGGGACACCTTAACTATGGCTACACCTTC.

The V and J genes are TRBV7-9 and TRBJ1-2; D is uncertain. CDR1 is SEHNR, CDR2 FQNEAQ, per germline (reference sequence). CDR3 length: 12 amino acids. V was trimmed by 3 bases and J by 8 bases, leaving 10 bases between them. CDR3 amino acids: CASSFLQYGYTF. The DNA of the CDR3 is TGTGCCAGCAGCTTTTTGCAGTACGGCTACACCTTC.

This clone was recorded a few times. The chain carries TRBV2 and TRBJ1-2, with TRBD1 as a possible D gene (5 bases). Trimming took 2 bases from V and 6 from J, leaving 10 bases between them. The CDR3 contains 13 residues. The germline V gene encodes CDR1 SNHLY and CDR2 FYNNEI. In DNA form, the CDR3 reads TGTGCCAGCAGTGAAAGGGCAGGGAATGGCTACACCTTC. It encodes CASSERAGNGYTF.

CDR3 in DNA: TGTGCCAGCGGACAGGGGCCCTACGAGCAGTACTTC. The encoded protein is CASGQGPYEQYF. The chain joins TRBV19 to TRBJ2-7; 9 bases are a match to TRBD1. J gave up 2 bases and V 9 bases, and 2 bases lay outside the gene matches. The germline V gene has CDR1 LNHDA and CDR2 SQIVND (reference sequence). This CDR3 region has 12 residues.

This clone showed up just a few times. V gene TRBV19 combines with J gene TRBJ1-5, with D tentatively TRBD1 (5 bases). V was pared by 1 base and J by 5 bases, with 15 bases between. CDR1 LNHDA and CDR2 SQIVND come from the germline V gene (reference sequence). This CDR3 comprises 16 residues. In nucleotides, the CDR3 is TGTGCCAGTAGTATAGCGTGGGGCTTGTGGGATCAGCCCCAGCATTTT. Translation gives CASSIAWGLWDQPQHF.

The chain links TRBV19 to TRBJ2-7, with 10 bases fitting TRBD1. Germline trimming cut 3 bases from V and 4 bases from J; bases unmatched to any gene: 6. Germline CDR1 and CDR2: LNHDA and SQIVND (reference sequence). The CDR3 has 15 amino acids. The CDR3 nucleotides read TGTGCCAGTAGTATCGGGACAGGGGACCCTTACGAGCAGTACTTC. It specifies CASSIGTGDPYEQYF.

This clone was seen more than once but under ten times. The sample holds other DNA sequences that translate to the same CDR3. Written as DNA, the CDR3 is TGTGCCAGCTCACCCAACCAAGAGACCCAGTACTTC. Translating gives CASSPNQETQYF. The chain has TRBV18 and TRBJ2-5; no clear D gene. This CDR3 region has 12 residues. CDR1 and CDR2 from the germline V gene are KGHSH and LQKENI. V lost 3 bases to trimming and J lost 0 bases, with 2 bases between them. Based on the CDR3 plus reference TRBV18 and TRBJ2-5, the full variable domain is NAGVMQNPRHLVRRRGQEARLRCSPMKGHSHVYWYRQLPEEGLKFMVYLQKENIIDESGMPKERFSAEFPKEGPSILRIQQVVRGDSAAYFCASSPNQETQYFGPGTRLLVL.

The chain uses TRBV18 and TRBJ2-5; perhaps TRBD2 as D (5 bases). The germline V gene has CDR1 KGHSH and CDR2 LQKENI. V lost 4 bases and J 5 bases, leaving 14 bases between the germline ends. The CDR3 is 14 amino acids. In DNA form, the CDR3 reads TGTGCCAGCTCACTAACACTAGGAGCCGAGACCCAGTACTTC. Protein product: CASSLTLGAETQYF.